This T cell receptor (beta chain) was sequenced in a study of Ad26.COV2.S vaccination and SARS-CoV-2 variants listed by TCRdb under 2021. With respect to the entire study: Donors in the vaccine arm were drawn from COV1001, a phase I-IIa trial of Ad26.COV2.S in healthy adults that was multicentre, randomized, double-blind and placebo-controlled. The TCR-sequenced set comprised about 32 samples: approximately 20 Ad26.COV2.S vaccine recipients, 5 placebo recipients and 8 SARS-CoV-2 convalescent individuals. Ad26.COV2.S was given intramuscularly at 5x10^10 or 1x10^11 viral particles, as a single shot or as two shots 56 days apart. Participants in the trial were split at random into five groups of five each, receiving low-dose or high-dose Ad26.COV2.S once or twice, or else placebo on both occasions. TCRbeta repertoire sequencing served as the tool for gauging how specific and how broad the SARS-CoV-2-reactive T cell receptors were following Ad26.COV2.S vaccination. Investigators did not know the trial group allocation while performing experiments and assessing outcomes. Overall results and qualifications from the work: After vaccination, substantial breadth of spike-specific CD8+ and CD4+ T cell responses was reported. Vaccine and placebo recipients had comparable non-spike TCR breadth, which fits with the vaccine containing only spike. Comparing responses between vaccine doses or regimens was not something the study was powered to do. Ad26.COV2.S recipients had higher spike-specific TCR breadth than placebo recipients (P = 0.0014). According to the authors, total T cell responses may have been underestimated by the TCR breadth and depth analyses.

Sample treatment or condition, as interpreted from the label and publication: 15 to 20 received Ad26.COV2.S at low or high dose, single or two shots; about five received placebo; per-sample allocation not given. Repertoires of vaccine and placebo recipients were sequenced from samples taken on day 63 after the first injection. Between 29 July and 7 August 2020, Cohort 1b enrolled approximately 26 adults aged 18-55 years at one site in Boston, USA. Ad26.COV2.S consisted of a replication-incompetent adenovirus type 26 vector by which a prefusion-stabilized SARS-CoV-2 spike protein from the original Wuhan strain was expressed. CDR1 LGHDT and CDR2 YNNKEL are derived from the germline V gene (reference sequence). V is pared back by 3 bases and J by 5 bases, with 10 bases lying between the germline termini. Inclusive of the bounding cysteine and phenylalanine, the CDR3 is 13 residues long. Only the CDR3 part of the read is kept: 39 bases, read in frame from the first base.

Notes on this clone: What antigen it recognizes has not been identified. No per-base quality is available; no much larger clone lies one base away.

TCRbeta CDR3 regions were sequenced with the immunoSEQ Assay. After extraction, genomic DNA underwent amplification by bias-controlled multiplex PCR, followed by high-throughput sequencing. On the authors' methods: Collapsing and filtering of sequences were performed to quantify the absolute abundance of each unique TCRbeta CDR3 region. T cell fraction was estimated by normalizing TCRbeta template counts to usable DNA, with usable DNA measured through amplification of reference genes found in all nucleated cells. Repertoire TCRs were annotated as SARS-CoV-2-specific by exact matching of V gene, CDR3 amino acid sequence and J gene to a known reactive TCR set. The reference SARS-CoV-2 TCR set was derived from MIRA and filtered for enrichment in COVID-19-positive ImmuneCODE repertoires, a step that removed public or cross-reactive TCRs. Using the MIRA antigens, annotated TCRs were further analysed by specific ORF or by position within an ORF. Breadth was defined as the number of annotated unique rearrangements divided by the total number of unique productive rearrangements, and depth was defined as the summed frequency of the annotated unique rearrangements. TCR breadth was compared between groups using two-sided Wilcoxon rank-sum tests. TCRdb retrieved this table from immuneACCESS and kept in-frame rearrangements only. Not all clones are present; in checked studies, unresolved V genes account for under half, and no reason is known for the remainder. From that table come the V and J calls and clone size; the DNA was used to work out D and trimming. The sample table holds about 400,000 clones, of which 92% were seen once. The ten largest account for more than 1.5% of the sample.

The chain is assembled from TRBV3-1 (or the pseudogene TRBV3-2) and TRBJ1-1; no D gene is confidently identified. The input for sequencing was peripheral blood, taken in a trial of Ad26.COV2.S vaccine versus placebo. This TCR was recovered from a person between 18 and 65 years old who received the Ad26.COV2.S COVID-19 vaccine or a placebo. CDR3 region: CASSQDRATEAFF. Here is the DNA: TGTGCCAGCAGCCAGGACCGAGCAACTGAAGCTTTCTTT.